The sequence of this T cell receptor beta chain was determined in a study of blood T cell repertoires in COVID-19. Overall study context: There were acute and convalescent COVID-19 samples, and they came from the United States, Italy and Spain. The cDNA or gDNA used as material had been derived from T cells, B-cell-depleted T cells, or PBMCs.

In the original workflow: Using reference gene primer amplification, nucleated cell counts were estimated. Using immunoSEQ multiplex PCR, the repertoire was profiled, and TCRdb retains in-frame clones only, with some absent. That table supplies the V and J calls and clone size; D and trimming were determined from the DNA. The sample contains roughly 200,000 clones, around 87% of which appear only once. The CDR3 is made up of 12 amino acids. The V gene lost 5 bases and the J gene lost 7 bases, with 10 bases spanning the gap. The germline CDR1 and CDR2 sequences are SGHDT and YYEEEE. Sequences were obtained from peripheral blood. The origin of this receptor is a man aged 40-50 years with active or convalescent COVID-19. The chain has TRBV5-6 and TRBJ1-3; D uncertain. The CDR3 protein is CASRKGENTIYF. In nucleotides, the CDR3 is TGTGCCAGCAGGAAGGGAGAGAACACCATATATTTT.